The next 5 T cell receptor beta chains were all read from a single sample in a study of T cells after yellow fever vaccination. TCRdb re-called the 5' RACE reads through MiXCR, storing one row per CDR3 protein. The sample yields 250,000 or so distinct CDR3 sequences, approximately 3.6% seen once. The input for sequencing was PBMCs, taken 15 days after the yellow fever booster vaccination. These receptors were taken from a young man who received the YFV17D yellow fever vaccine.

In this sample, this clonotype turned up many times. Here the CDR3 DNA reads TGTGCCAGCAGACAGGACACTAGCAATCAGCCCCAGCATTTT. It encodes CASRQDTSNQPQHF. This chain uses TRBV5-5 with TRBJ1-5, with D maybe TRBD1 (5 bases). The V gene's germline CDR1 is SGHKS and CDR2 YYEKEE (reference sequence). This CDR3 contains 14 residues. Deletions cut 5 bases from V and 0 bases from J, with 9 bases between.

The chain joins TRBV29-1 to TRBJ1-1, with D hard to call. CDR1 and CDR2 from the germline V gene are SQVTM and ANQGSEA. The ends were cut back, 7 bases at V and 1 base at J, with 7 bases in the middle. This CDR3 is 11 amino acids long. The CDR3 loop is CSGRGNTEAFF. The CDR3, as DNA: TGCAGCGGGCGGGGGAACACTGAAGCTTTCTTT.

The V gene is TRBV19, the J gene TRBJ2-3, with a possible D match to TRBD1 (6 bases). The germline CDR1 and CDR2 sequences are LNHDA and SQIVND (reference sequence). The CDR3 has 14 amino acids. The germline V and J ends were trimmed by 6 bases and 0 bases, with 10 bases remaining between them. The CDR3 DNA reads TGTGCCAGTAGGGACAGCACTAGCACAGATACGCAGTATTTT. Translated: CASRDSTSTDTQYF.

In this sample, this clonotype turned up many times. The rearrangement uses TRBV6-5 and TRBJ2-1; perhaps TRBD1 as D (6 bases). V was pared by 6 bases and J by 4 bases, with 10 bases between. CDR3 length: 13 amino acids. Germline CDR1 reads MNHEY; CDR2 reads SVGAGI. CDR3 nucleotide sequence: TGTGCCAGCAGGCACGGACAGTACAATGAGCAGTTCTTC. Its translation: CASRHGQYNEQFF.

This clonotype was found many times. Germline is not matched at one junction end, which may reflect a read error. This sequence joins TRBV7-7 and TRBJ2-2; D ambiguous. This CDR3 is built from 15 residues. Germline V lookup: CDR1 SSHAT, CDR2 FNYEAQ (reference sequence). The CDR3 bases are TGTGCTAGCAGCCCCCAGGTGGGGAACACCGGGGAGCTGTTTTTT. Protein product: CASSPQVGNTGELFF.